The entry that follows covers one T cell receptor (beta chain) sequence. Mismatch with germline at one junction end may stem from a read error. CDR3 length equals 14 residues. The germline gives CDR1 SNHLY, CDR2 FYNNEI. Measured with immunoSEQ multiplex PCR; TCRdb has only the in-frame clones, and not every one. Here the sample spans 45,000 to 60,000 clones, approximately 91% being singletons. The data belong to a study of blood T cell repertoires in COVID-19. Study details: PBMCs, B-cell-depleted T cells, or T cells provided the cDNA or gDNA that made up the material.

Sequencing was carried out using peripheral blood. The sequence came from a man aged 45 to 65 with acute or convalescent COVID-19. The gene calls are TRBV2 and TRBJ1-5; weak D call: TRBD1 (6 bases). The CDR3 nucleotides are TGTGCCAGCAGCCCGGCCAGGGGCAAGCAGCCCCAGCATTTT. It yields the protein CASSPARGKQPQHF.